This T cell receptor beta chain appears in the sequencing data of a study of CD4 T cells in relation to SARS-CoV-2 and coronaviruses. Study context: Controls used an HIV-1 Nef peptide pool or no peptide. General study results and limits: Crossreactivity was assessed only for spike protein, not other viral proteins.

On this clone: Its antigen is not identified.

Before the COVID-19 pandemic, during about 2010-2018, CD4+ T cells were taken from unexposed donors. CD4+ T cells were isolated from the cells after 10 days of culture. As cell numbers allowed, unexposed-donor CD4+ T cells faced SARS-CoV-2 S/N and four cold-coronavirus spikes. Profiled with immunoSEQ multiplex PCR; TCRdb holds only in-frame clones, not every one. The sample records some 29,000 clones, 76% being singletons. Germline V CDR1 and CDR2: MNHEY, SVGAGI. The ends were cut back, 11 bases at V and 5 bases at J, with 17 bases in the middle. The CDR3 sequence is 13 residues long. This TCR was recovered from a human donor in good health. This sequence joins TRBV6-5 and TRBJ2-3; a possible D gene is TRBD2 (6 bases). Sequencing input: CD4+ T cells from PBMCs, cultured in vitro. CDR3 sequence reads: CAARETPGDTQYF. The CDR3 coding sequence is TGTGCCGCACGGGAGACCCCTGGAGATACGCAGTATTTT.